Presented here are 10 T cell receptor beta chains from one specimen sequenced in a study of blood T cell repertoires in COVID-19 (dated by TCRdb to 2019 to 2021). Libraries came from the immunoSEQ multiplex PCR assay. TCRdb mirrors the immuneACCESS table, restricted to in-frame sequences. Some clones are absent from its copies; in checked studies, under half trace to an unresolved V gene, and the reason for the others is unknown. This sample is represented by over 110,000 clones; 75% to 85% of them were singletons. Approximately 3.5% of the sample goes to the ten largest clones. Sequencing used peripheral blood. Every receptor here comes from a man between 70 and 80 years old who had recovered from COVID-19.

The genes are TRBV15 and TRBJ2-1, with 8 bases that match TRBD2. V trimming: 1 base; J trimming: 3 bases; junction bases outside the gene matches: 17. CDR1 and CDR2 from the germline V gene are LNHNV and YYDKDF (reference sequence). This CDR3 has 20 amino acids. The DNA of the CDR3 is TGTGCCACCAGCAGAGTTGCCCAAACTAGCGGAGGCATTTTCTACAATGAGCAGTTCTTC. Its translation: CATSRVAQTSGGIFYNEQFF.

This chain joins TRBV4-1 and TRBJ1-2; 7 nucleotides agree with TRBD1. Trimming took 3 bases from V and 1 from J; bases not matched to a gene: 8. The CDR3 spans 16 residues. Germline V CDR1 and CDR2: MGHRA, YSYEKL. The DNA of the CDR3 is TGCGCCAGCAGCCAGGAAGGACAGGAGAGTAACTATGGCTACACCTTC. Translating it yields CASSQEGQESNYGYTF.

The chain combines TRBV7-9 with TRBJ2-7; 15 positions agree with TRBD2. Germline V lookup: CDR1 SEHNR, CDR2 FQNEAQ (reference sequence). The CDR3 covers 15 residues. Unmatched junction bases numbered 4, after V lost 5 bases and J lost 5 bases. DNA of the CDR3: TGTGCCAGCAGCGGACTAGCGGGAGGGTTGGACGAGCAGTACTTC. Its translation: CASSGLAGGLDEQYF.

The genes are TRBV4-3 and TRBJ2-7, with TRBD2 identical over 12 bases. V was pared by 1 base and J by 3 bases, with 16 bases of the junction left unmatched. This CDR3 comprises 20 residues. Looked up from germline, CDR1 is LGHNA and CDR2 is YSLEER. Here the CDR3 DNA reads TGCGCCAGCAGCCAAGGCCTTAATCCTAGCGGGAGGGCCAGGGGCTACGAGCAGTACTTC. Encoded protein: CASSQGLNPSGRARGYEQYF.

The J gene is TRBJ2-5, the V gene TRBV11-2; TRBD2 might be the D (6 bases). Germline V gene data show CDR1 as SGHAT and CDR2 as FQNNGV. Deletions cut 3 bases from V and 5 bases from J, with 16 bases between. This CDR3 is built from 15 residues. The CDR3 DNA follows: TGTGCCAGCAGCTTCCGGGGGTCCCCGGGGGAGACCCAGTACTTC. Translating gives CASSFRGSPGETQYF.

This chain connects TRBV29-1 to TRBJ1-6; a weak D match, TRBD1 (6 bases). The V end was cut by 1 base, the J end by 8 bases, with 21 bases between. Germline values: CDR1 SQVTM, CDR2 ANQGSEA. The CDR3 spans 17 residues. The CDR3 coding sequence is TGCAGCGTTGAAGGAATGCCAGGGGAGAGTCCGGATTCACCCCTCCACTTT. It yields the protein CSVEGMPGESPDSPLHF.

The chain is built from TRBV5-6 and TRBJ2-5; 7 nucleotides align to TRBD1. Germline CDR1 is SGHDT and CDR2 is YYEEEE. The CDR3 has 14 residues. V was clipped by 4 bases and J by 2 bases; unmatched bases: 5. CDR3: CASSIPGQQETQYF. The DNA for the CDR3 is TGTGCCAGCAGCATCCCGGGACAGCAAGAGACCCAGTACTTC.

The CDR3 sequence is CASSSGQGRETQYF. In nucleotides, the CDR3 is TGTGCCAGCAGTTCAGGACAGGGGCGAGAGACCCAGTACTTC. V usage is TRBV27 and J usage is TRBJ2-5, with 9 bases aligning to TRBD1. The CDR3 is made up of 14 amino acids. The trim removed 4 bases at V and 4 bases at J, leaving 4 bases unmatched. Germline CDR1 MNHEY, CDR2 SMNVEV (reference sequence).

This rearrangement joins TRBV6-5 to TRBJ2-1; 7 nucleotides match TRBD2. V gave up 8 bases and J gave up 9 bases; unmatched junction bases: 10. Germline CDR1 is MNHEY and CDR2 is SVGAGI. This CDR3 region has 13 residues. The CDR3 loop reads CASFGNGGSEQFF. In nucleotides, the CDR3 is TGTGCCAGCTTTGGCAACGGGGGGAGTGAGCAGTTCTTC.

This chain uses TRBV2 with TRBJ1-2; D is possibly TRBD1 (5 bases). This CDR3 is 14 amino acids long. Between the trimmed V and J ends, which lost 6 bases and 4 bases, there was a span of 15 bases. Germline CDR1 SNHLY, CDR2 FYNNEI. The CDR3 DNA follows: TGTGCCAGCAGCGGGGGGAGGGGAGCCTATGGCTACACCTTC. This encodes CASSGGRGAYGYTF.